These T cell receptor beta chains were read from a single sample in a study of blood T cells in healthy people across ages. Each CDR3 protein is one row after TCRdb ran MiXCR on the 5' RACE reads. The sample shows around 780,000 distinct CDR3 sequences, approximately 24% of them seen only once. These records were also assigned to another study, of T cells of mothers and their children.

The material sequenced was blood. The receptors here all came from a boy under 18 in good health. The CDR3 runs from the conserved cysteine through the conserved F or W. D genes are given only for firm matches. Size values are once, few and many counts, or a class for expanded clones, and some rows have none.

CDR3 protein: CASSLGSANEKLFF
CDR3 DNA: TGTGCCAGCAGCCTAGGGTCGGCTAATGAAAAACTGTTTTTT
J gene: TRBJ1-4
clone size: many
D gene: .
CDR3 length: 14
V gene: TRBV7-6

CDR3 protein: CASGSADTQYF
CDR3 DNA: TGTGCCAGCGGTTCCGCCGATACGCAGTATTTT
J gene: TRBJ2-3
clone size: many
D gene: .
CDR3 length: 11
V gene: TRBV7-2

CDR3 protein: CSPRQGTPKETQYF
CDR3 DNA: TGCAGCCCGAGACAGGGGACCCCAAAAGAGACCCAGTACTTC
J gene: TRBJ2-5
clone size: few
D gene: TRBD1
CDR3 length: 14
V gene: TRBV20-1

CDR3 protein: CASSLEGYSYNEQFF
CDR3 DNA: TGTGCCAGCAGCCTAGAGGGGTACAGTTACAATGAGCAGTTCTTC
J gene: TRBJ2-1
clone size: .
D gene: .
CDR3 length: 15
V gene: TRBV7-6

CDR3 protein: CASSYADRPNYGYTF
CDR3 DNA: TGTGCCAGCAGTTACGCGGACAGGCCTAACTATGGCTACACCTTC
J gene: TRBJ1-2
clone size: .
D gene: TRBD1
CDR3 length: 15
V gene: TRBV6-5

CDR3 protein: CASSVSGRGTGELFF
CDR3 DNA: TGTGCCAGCAGCGTATCCGGGAGGGGCACCGGGGAGCTGTTTTTT
J gene: TRBJ2-2
clone size: .
D gene: TRBD2
CDR3 length: 15
V gene: TRBV9

CDR3 protein: CASSSLQGVFNYGYTF
CDR3 DNA: TGTGCCAGCAGTTCTCTACAGGGGGTTTTTAACTATGGCTACACCTTC
J gene: TRBJ1-2
clone size: .
D gene: TRBD1
CDR3 length: 16
V gene: TRBV28

CDR3 protein: CASSYGQLNEKLFF
CDR3 DNA: TGTGCCAGCAGCTACGGACAGCTTAATGAAAAACTGTTTTTT
J gene: TRBJ1-4
clone size: few
D gene: .
CDR3 length: 14
V gene: TRBV11-2

CDR3 protein: CASSVGSGGAVDSGANVLTF
CDR3 DNA: TGTGCCAGCAGCGTAGGTAGTGGAGGGGCTGTGGACTCTGGGGCCAACGTCCTGACTTTC
J gene: TRBJ2-6
clone size: few
D gene: .
CDR3 length: 20
V gene: TRBV9

CDR3 protein: CSARDPRYNEQFF
CDR3 DNA: TGCAGTGCTAGGGACCCTAGGTACAATGAGCAGTTCTTC
J gene: TRBJ2-1
clone size: .
D gene: .
CDR3 length: 13
V gene: TRBV20-1

CDR3 protein: CASSLGQGGGGEQYF
CDR3 DNA: TGCGCCAGTAGCCTAGGACAGGGGGGAGGAGGCGAGCAGTACTTC
J gene: TRBJ2-7
clone size: few
D gene: TRBD1
CDR3 length: 15
V gene: TRBV4-1

CDR3 protein: CASSQGPSEETQYF
CDR3 DNA: TGCGCCAGCAGCCAGGGGCCTTCTGAGGAGACCCAGTACTTC
J gene: TRBJ2-5
clone size: .
D gene: .
CDR3 length: 14
V gene: TRBV5-1

CDR3 protein: CASSSTGFSEAFF
CDR3 DNA: TGTGCCAGCAGTTCCACAGGTTTCTCTGAAGCTTTCTTT
J gene: TRBJ1-1
clone size: .
D gene: .
CDR3 length: 13
V gene: TRBV12-3/TRBV12-4

CDR3 protein: CASSLQGYEETQYF
CDR3 DNA: TGTGCCAGCAGCTTACAGGGGTACGAGGAGACCCAGTACTTC
J gene: TRBJ2-5
clone size: .
D gene: TRBD1
CDR3 length: 14
V gene: TRBV5-4

CDR3 protein: CASSEPQGKTQYF
CDR3 DNA: TGTGCCAGCAGTGAACCACAGGGGAAGACCCAGTACTTC
J gene: TRBJ2-5
clone size: many
D gene: TRBD1
CDR3 length: 13
V gene: TRBV6-1

CDR3 protein: CASSSAGGRETQYF
CDR3 DNA: TGTGCCAGCAGTTCGGCGGGGGGGCGGGAGACCCAGTACTTC
J gene: TRBJ2-5
clone size: many
D gene: TRBD2
CDR3 length: 14
V gene: TRBV12-3/TRBV12-4

CDR3 protein: CSVEGARGVDQETQYF
CDR3 DNA: TGCAGCGTTGAAGGCGCCCGGGGCGTGGACCAAGAGACCCAGTACTTC
J gene: TRBJ2-5
clone size: few
D gene: .
CDR3 length: 16
V gene: TRBV29-1

CDR3 protein: CASTSTVGSYDQYF
CDR3 DNA: TGTGCCAGCACCAGCACCGTCGGGTCCTACGATCAGTACTTC
J gene: TRBJ2-7
clone size: .
D gene: .
CDR3 length: 14
V gene: TRBV28

CDR3 protein: CSARSLTTQETQYF
CDR3 DNA: TGCAGTGCGAGATCTTTGACTACTCAAGAGACCCAGTACTTC
J gene: TRBJ2-5
clone size: .
D gene: .
CDR3 length: 14
V gene: TRBV20-1

CDR3 protein: CASSLWMTGIHEQYF
CDR3 DNA: TGTGCCAGCAGCTTATGGATGACAGGGATCCACGAGCAGTACTTC
J gene: TRBJ2-7
clone size: many
D gene: TRBD1
CDR3 length: 15
V gene: TRBV7-9

CDR3 protein: CASRPGAGVGEQYF
CDR3 DNA: TGCGCCAGCAGACCAGGGGCGGGGGTTGGGGAGCAGTACTTC
J gene: TRBJ2-7
clone size: few
D gene: .
CDR3 length: 14
V gene: TRBV5-1

CDR3 protein: CSAWGQQAFF
CDR3 DNA: TGCAGTGCCTGGGGGCAACAAGCTTTCTTT
J gene: TRBJ1-1
clone size: .
D gene: .
CDR3 length: 10
V gene: TRBV20-1

CDR3 protein: CASSPLGEIDGYTF
CDR3 DNA: TGTGCCAGCAGCCCCTTGGGGGAAATAGATGGCTACACCTTC
J gene: TRBJ1-2
clone size: few
D gene: .
CDR3 length: 14
V gene: TRBV28

CDR3 protein: CASSQGLAAVTQYF
CDR3 DNA: TGTGCCAGCAGTCAGGGACTAGCGGCTGTGACCCAGTACTTC
J gene: TRBJ2-5
clone size: .
D gene: TRBD2
CDR3 length: 14
V gene: TRBV6-6

CDR3 protein: CSARGGYSNQPQHF
CDR3 DNA: TGCAGTGCTAGAGGGGGGTATAGCAATCAGCCCCAGCATTTT
J gene: TRBJ1-5
clone size: .
D gene: .
CDR3 length: 14
V gene: TRBV20-1

CDR3 protein: CASSYDHQKTRRHTGGLVF
CDR3 DNA: TGTGCCAGCAGTTACGACCATCAAAAGACTCGACGTCACACCGGGGGGCTGGTTTTT
J gene: TRBJ2-2
clone size: .
D gene: .
CDR3 length: 19
V gene: TRBV6-5

CDR3 protein: CASSQFVRDRGNYGYTF
CDR3 DNA: TGCGCCAGCAGCCAATTCGTGCGGGACAGGGGCAACTATGGCTACACCTTC
J gene: TRBJ1-2
clone size: few
D gene: TRBD1
CDR3 length: 17
V gene: TRBV4-1

CDR3 protein: CASSLAGLPNEQFF
CDR3 DNA: TGCGCCAGCAGCCTAGCGGGACTCCCAAATGAGCAGTTCTTC
J gene: TRBJ2-1
clone size: .
D gene: TRBD2
CDR3 length: 14
V gene: TRBV4-1

CDR3 protein: CASSVSGQSYEQYF
CDR3 DNA: TGTGCCAGCAGCGTATCGGGACAGTCCTACGAGCAGTACTTC
J gene: TRBJ2-7
clone size: few
D gene: TRBD1
CDR3 length: 14
V gene: TRBV9

CDR3 protein: CASSQGGDTGELFF
CDR3 DNA: TGTGCCAGCTCTCAGGGGGGAGACACCGGGGAGCTGTTTTTT
J gene: TRBJ2-2
clone size: few
D gene: .
CDR3 length: 14
V gene: TRBV25-1

CDR3 protein: CSVVPGLPISTDTQYF
CDR3 DNA: TGCAGCGTTGTCCCGGGACTACCGATTAGCACAGATACGCAGTATTTT
J gene: TRBJ2-3
clone size: .
D gene: TRBD2
CDR3 length: 16
V gene: TRBV29-1

CDR3 protein: CASRRTGAGTDTQYF
CDR3 DNA: TGTGCCAGCAGAAGGACAGGGGCAGGCACAGATACGCAGTATTTT
J gene: TRBJ2-3
clone size: few
D gene: TRBD1
CDR3 length: 15
V gene: TRBV12-3/TRBV12-4

CDR3 protein: CASSVTESSYNEQFF
CDR3 DNA: TGTGCCAGCAGCGTAACAGAGAGCTCCTACAATGAGCAGTTCTTC
J gene: TRBJ2-1
clone size: few
D gene: .
CDR3 length: 15
V gene: TRBV9

CDR3 protein: CASSQTGSGADTQHF
CDR3 DNA: TGTGCCAGCAGTCAGACGGGTTCTGGGGCAGATACGCAGCATTTT
J gene: TRBJ1-5
clone size: .
D gene: .
CDR3 length: 15
V gene: TRBV3-1

CDR3 protein: CSATLYTGGEAFF
CDR3 DNA: TGCAGTGCTACTCTTTACACAGGGGGCGAGGCTTTCTTT
J gene: TRBJ1-1
clone size: .
D gene: TRBD1
CDR3 length: 13
V gene: TRBV20-1

CDR3 protein: CASSEAQGAETQYF
CDR3 DNA: TGCGCCAGCAGCGAGGCCCAGGGGGCGGAGACCCAGTACTTC
J gene: TRBJ2-5
clone size: few
D gene: TRBD1
CDR3 length: 14
V gene: TRBV5-1

CDR3 protein: CASSLPPGSPDEQYF
CDR3 DNA: TGTGCCAGCAGCTTACCTCCCGGGAGTCCCGACGAGCAGTACTTC
J gene: TRBJ2-7
clone size: .
D gene: .
CDR3 length: 15
V gene: TRBV7-9

CDR3 protein: CATSDNSGSGYSYNEQFF
CDR3 DNA: TGTGCCACCAGTGATAATAGCGGTAGCGGATATTCCTACAATGAGCAGTTCTTC
J gene: TRBJ2-1
clone size: .
D gene: .
CDR3 length: 18
V gene: TRBV24-1